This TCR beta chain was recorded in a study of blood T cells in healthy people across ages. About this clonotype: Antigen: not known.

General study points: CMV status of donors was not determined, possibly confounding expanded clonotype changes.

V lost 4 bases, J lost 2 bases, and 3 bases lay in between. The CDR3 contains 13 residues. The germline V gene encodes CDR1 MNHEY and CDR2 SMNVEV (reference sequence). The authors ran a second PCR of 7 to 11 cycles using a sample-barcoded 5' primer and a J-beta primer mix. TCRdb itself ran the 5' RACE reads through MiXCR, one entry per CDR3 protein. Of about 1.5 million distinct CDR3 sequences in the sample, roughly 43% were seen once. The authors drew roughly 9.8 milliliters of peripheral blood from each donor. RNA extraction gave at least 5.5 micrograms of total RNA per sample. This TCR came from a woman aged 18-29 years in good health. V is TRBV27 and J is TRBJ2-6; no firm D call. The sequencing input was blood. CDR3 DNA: TGTGCCAGCAGTTGGACTGGGGCCAACGTCCTGACTTTC. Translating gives CASSWTGANVLTF. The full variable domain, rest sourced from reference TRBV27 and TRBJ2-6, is EAQVTQNPRYLITVTGKKLTVTCSQNMNHEYMSWYRQDPGLGLRQIYYSMNVEVTDKGDVPEGYKVSRKEKRNFPLILESPSPNQTSLYFCASSWTGANVLTFGAGSRLTVL.